The 14 T cell receptor beta chains below all came from one sample that was sequenced in a study of cytomegalovirus exposure and HLA in healthy donors. The PCR ran on 60 Vbeta and 13 Jbeta primers. The protocol was immunoSEQ multiplex PCR, while the TCRdb copy is restricted to in-frame clones and leaves out a portion. This table holds about 210,000 clones. The sequenced sample was PBMCs. Every receptor here comes from a woman younger than 45 in good health and CMV-seropositive.

The gene calls are TRBV7-2 and TRBJ2-1, with a weak D call TRBD1 (5 bases). Trimming stripped 5 bases from V and 6 bases from J, with 14 bases between. The CDR3 is 14 residues long. Germline assignment: CDR1 SGHTA and CDR2 FQGNSA. The CDR3: CASSATVFTNEQFF. CDR3 DNA: TGTGCCAGCAGCGCGACAGTATTTACCAATGAGCAGTTCTTC. The whole variable domain, filled in from reference TRBV7-2 and TRBJ2-1, reads GAGVSQSPSNKVTEKGKDVELRCDPISGHTALYWYRQSLGQGLEFLIYFQGNSAPDKSGLPSDRFSAERTGGSVSTLTIQRTQQEDSAVYLCASSATVFTNEQFFGPGTRLTVL.

The rearrangement links TRBV27 to TRBJ2-7, with a weak D call TRBD2 (6 bases). Germline CDR1 is MNHEY and CDR2 is SMNVEV (reference sequence). This CDR3 is built from 14 residues. The V and J ends lost 8 bases and 0 bases respectively, with 14 bases between them. The CDR3 sequence is CASGRLGHSYEQYF. In nucleotides, the CDR3 is TGTGCCAGCGGGAGACTAGGGCACTCCTACGAGCAGTACTTC.

The chain combines TRBV7-9 with TRBJ1-2; TRBD1 agrees at 9 bases. In germline, CDR1 is SEHNR, CDR2 FQNEAQ (reference sequence). This CDR3 has 15 amino acids. V lost 4 bases to trimming and J lost 5 bases; unmatched junction nucleotides: 8. The CDR3 spells CASSSMDRGKYGYTF. The CDR3 region has the DNA TGTGCCAGCAGCTCAATGGACAGGGGAAAATATGGCTACACCTTC.

Of note for this clone: The same CDR3 arises from other DNA sequences in this sample as well. This rearrangement joins TRBV7-2 to TRBJ1-1, with D unclear. Trimming removed 5 bases at V and 1 base at J, with 8 bases between. CDR3 length: 13 residues. Germline V gene lookup returns CDR1 SGHTA and CDR2 FQGNSA. CDR3 nucleotides: TGTGCCAGCAGCACTCAGGAGAACACTGAAGCTTTCTTT. Amino acids: CASSTQENTEAFF.

CDR3 protein: CASSLDTYQPQHF. In nucleotides, the CDR3 is TGTGCCAGCAGCCTCGACACTTATCAGCCCCAGCATTTT. This chain uses TRBV6-5 with TRBJ1-5; D uncertain. Germline V gene lookup returns CDR1 MNHEY and CDR2 SVGAGI. The germline V and J ends were trimmed by 6 bases and 5 bases, with 11 bases remaining between them. This CDR3 has 13 residues.

The J gene is TRBJ2-7, the V gene TRBV6-5, with a possible D match to TRBD1 (6 bases). Germline V gives CDR1 MNHEY, CDR2 SVGAGI. The CDR3 has 15 amino acids. V dropped 3 bases and J dropped 4 bases, with 16 bases sitting between them. DNA of the CDR3: TGTGCCAGCAGTTATACAGGGATTGGTCGGTACGAGCAGTACTTC. Its translation is CASSYTGIGRYEQYF.

J is TRBJ2-3 and V is TRBV5-1; tentatively, D is TRBD2 (6 bases). CDR1 is SGHRS and CDR2 is YFSETQ in the germline V gene. Trimming pared 4 bases from V and 0 bases from J, leaving 9 bases between. This CDR3 has 14 amino acids. The CDR3 here is CASSPAGSTDTQYF. The CDR3 DNA sequence: TGCGCCAGCAGCCCCGCGGGGAGCACAGATACGCAGTATTTT.

The rearrangement uses TRBV10-2 and TRBJ1-1, with 7 bases lining up with TRBD1. Germline CDR1 WSHSY, CDR2 SAAADI. This CDR3 has 13 residues. V shed 9 bases and J 7 bases; nucleotides not matched to a gene: 11. For the CDR3, the DNA is TGCGCCAGTTACAGGGGAAGGGGGGATGAAGCTTTCTTT. Amino acids: CASYRGRGDEAFF.

The chain uses TRBV5-8 and TRBJ1-4; no clear D gene. V shed 4 bases and J shed 7 bases, with 17 bases lying between them. Per germline, CDR1 SGHTS and CDR2 YDEGEE. The CDR3 consists of 15 residues. The CDR3 DNA reads as TGTGCCAGCAGCCCCCCGCATCTATCATCTGAAAAACTGTTTTTT. Translation gives CASSPPHLSSEKLFF.

The rearrangement uses TRBV29-1 and TRBJ2-3; weak D call: TRBD1 (5 bases). Germline V CDR1 and CDR2: SQVTM, ANQGSEA. The ends were cut back, 4 bases at V and 2 bases at J, with 13 bases in the middle. The CDR3 totals 14 residues. The CDR3 loop reads CSVVVAGNTDTQYF. CDR3 DNA: TGCAGCGTTGTGGTGGCAGGGAACACAGATACGCAGTATTTT.

The rearrangement joins TRBV4-1 to TRBJ1-5, with D hard to call. The CDR3 runs to 15 residues. The ends were cut back, 1 base at V and 1 base at J, with 8 bases in the middle. Per the germline V gene, CDR1 is MGHRA and CDR2 is YSYEKL. As DNA, the CDR3 is TGCGCCAGCAGCCAAGTAACAGAGAGCAATCAGCCCCAGCATTTT. The encoded protein is CASSQVTESNQPQHF.

This chain links TRBV7-2 with TRBJ2-4; 9 bases are a match to TRBD1. The CDR3 has 14 amino acids. Germline V gene sequence: CDR1 SGHTA, CDR2 FQGNSA. V lost 5 bases, J lost 8 bases, and 7 bases stayed unmatched. This chain's CDR3 is CASSTDRGWDIQYF. CDR3 nucleotide sequence: TGTGCCAGCAGCACCGACAGGGGGTGGGACATTCAGTACTTC.

The gene calls are TRBV28 and TRBJ1-1; a possible D gene is TRBD1 (6 bases). The germline V gene has CDR1 MDHEN and CDR2 SYDVKM. The CDR3 covers 15 residues. The ends were cut back, 7 bases at V and 6 bases at J, with 21 bases in the middle. CDR3 region: CASNPTGKRGAEAFF. CDR3 coding DNA: TGTGCCAGCAACCCTACAGGGAAGAGGGGTGCTGAAGCTTTCTTT.

This chain connects TRBV10-3 to TRBJ1-3; D remains unclear. Germline loops: CDR1 ENHRY, CDR2 SYGVKD. This CDR3 is built from 15 residues. The V and J ends lost 6 bases and 4 bases respectively, with 16 bases between them. CDR3 loop: CAIRPGAPLGNTIYF. DNA for the CDR3: TGTGCCATCAGGCCGGGAGCCCCTTTAGGAAACACCATATATTTT.